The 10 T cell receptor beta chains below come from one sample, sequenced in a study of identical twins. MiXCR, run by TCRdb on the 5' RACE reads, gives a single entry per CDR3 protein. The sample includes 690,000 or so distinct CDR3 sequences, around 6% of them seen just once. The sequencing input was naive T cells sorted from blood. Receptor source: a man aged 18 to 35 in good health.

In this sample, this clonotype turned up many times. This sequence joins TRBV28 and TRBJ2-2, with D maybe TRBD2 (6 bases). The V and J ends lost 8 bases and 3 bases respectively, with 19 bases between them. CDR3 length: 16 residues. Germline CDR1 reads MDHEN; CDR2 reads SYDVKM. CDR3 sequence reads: CASRSLAGFYTGELFF. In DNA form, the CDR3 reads TGTGCCAGCCGATCTCTCGCGGGATTCTACACCGGGGAGCTGTTTTTT.

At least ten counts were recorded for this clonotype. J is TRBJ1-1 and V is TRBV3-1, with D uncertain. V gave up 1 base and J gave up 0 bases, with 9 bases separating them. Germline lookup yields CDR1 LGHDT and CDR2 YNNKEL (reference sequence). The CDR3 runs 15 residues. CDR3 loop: CASSQGVGVNTEAFF. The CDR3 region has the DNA TGTGCCAGCAGCCAAGGCGTGGGTGTGAACACTGAAGCTTTCTTT.

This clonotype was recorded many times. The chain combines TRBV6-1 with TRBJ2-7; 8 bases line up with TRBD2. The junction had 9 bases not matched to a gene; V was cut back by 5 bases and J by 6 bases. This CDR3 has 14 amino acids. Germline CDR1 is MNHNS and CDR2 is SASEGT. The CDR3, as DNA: TGTGCCAGCAGTACAGCGGGAGAGTGGTCCGAGCAGTACTTC. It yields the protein CASSTAGEWSEQYF.

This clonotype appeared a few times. CDR3 in DNA: TGTGCCAGCAGCTTACTCTGGGAATCACATGGCTACACCTTC. Translated: CASSLLWESHGYTF. The rearrangement uses TRBV7-2 and TRBJ1-2; the D is unclear. Germline loops: CDR1 SGHTA, CDR2 FQGNSA. Trimming stripped 2 bases from V and 6 bases from J, with 13 bases between. This CDR3 spans 14 amino acids.

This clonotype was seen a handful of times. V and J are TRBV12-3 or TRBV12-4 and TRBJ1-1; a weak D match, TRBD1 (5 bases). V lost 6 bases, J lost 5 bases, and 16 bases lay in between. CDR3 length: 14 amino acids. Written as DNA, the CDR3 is TGTGCCAGCAGCCCACCAATCGGGGGAACTGAAGCTTTCTTT. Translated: CASSPPIGGTEAFF.

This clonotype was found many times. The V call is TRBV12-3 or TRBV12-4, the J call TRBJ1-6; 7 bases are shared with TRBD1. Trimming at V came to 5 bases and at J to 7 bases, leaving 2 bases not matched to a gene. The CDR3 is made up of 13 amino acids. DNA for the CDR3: TGTGCCAGCAGTCCGGGACAGAATTCACCCCTCCACTTT. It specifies CASSPGQNSPLHF.

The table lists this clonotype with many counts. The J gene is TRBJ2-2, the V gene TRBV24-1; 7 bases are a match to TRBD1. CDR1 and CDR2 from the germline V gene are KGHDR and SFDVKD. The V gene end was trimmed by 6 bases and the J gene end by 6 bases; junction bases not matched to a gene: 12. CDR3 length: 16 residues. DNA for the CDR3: TGTGCCACCAGTCCTCGACAGGGAGCCTGGTCCGGGGAGCTGTTTTTT. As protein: CATSPRQGAWSGELFF.

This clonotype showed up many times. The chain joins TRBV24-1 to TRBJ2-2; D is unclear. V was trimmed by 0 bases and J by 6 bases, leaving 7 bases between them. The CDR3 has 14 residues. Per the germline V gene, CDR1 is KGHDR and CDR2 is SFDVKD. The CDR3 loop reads CATSDLFLAGELFF. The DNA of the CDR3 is TGTGCCACCAGTGATTTGTTCCTCGCCGGGGAGCTGTTTTTT.

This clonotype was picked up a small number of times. For the CDR3, the DNA is TGTGCCAGCAGCCCCGACGAGGTTTTGGAGACCCAGTACTTC. This codes for CASSPDEVLETQYF. V usage is TRBV7-7 and J usage is TRBJ2-5, with D hard to call. The CDR3 totals 14 residues. Germline-derived CDR1 and CDR2 are SSHAT and FNYEAQ (reference sequence). V lost 5 bases, J lost 5 bases, and 15 bases lay in between.

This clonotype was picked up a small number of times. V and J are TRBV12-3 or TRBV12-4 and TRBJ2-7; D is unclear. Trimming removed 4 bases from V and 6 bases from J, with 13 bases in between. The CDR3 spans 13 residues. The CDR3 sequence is CASSSTDVPEQYV. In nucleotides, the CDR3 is TGTGCCAGCAGTTCCACGGATGTGCCCGAGCAGTACGTC.